These 25 T cell receptor beta chains were all obtained from the same sample, sequenced in a study of control samples from healthy donors and cancer patients. Profiling relied on immunoSEQ multiplex PCR, and the TCRdb table lists in-frame clones only, not all of them. Of roughly 92,000 clones listed, roughly 86% were seen once; the top ten hold about 1.3%. Material for sequencing was blood. Every receptor here comes from a woman in her fifties or sixties in good health.

Worth noting for this clone: This sample also contains other DNA sequences that code for the same CDR3. For the CDR3, the DNA is TGCAGTGCTAGACAGGGATACGAGCAGTACTTC. It is translated as CSARQGYEQYF. The gene calls are TRBV20-1 and TRBJ2-7; possibly TRBD1 for D (5 bases). Germline V gene lookup returns CDR1 DFQATT and CDR2 SNEGSKA (reference sequence). The CDR3 has 11 residues. V was shortened by 2 bases and J by 4 bases, with 6 bases between the two germline ends.

This clone was counted between two and nine times. This chain connects TRBV13 to TRBJ2-2, with 12 nucleotides matching TRBD2. V lost 3 bases, J lost 5 bases, and 4 bases stayed unmatched. CDR1 and CDR2 (germline): PRHDT, FYEKMQ (reference sequence). This CDR3 contains 16 residues. CDR3 residues: CASSFRTSGNTGELFF. The CDR3 DNA is TGTGCCAGCAGCTTCCGGACTAGCGGGAATACCGGGGAGCTGTTTTTT.

This clone was seen only once. The rearrangement joins TRBV13 to TRBJ1-4, with TRBD1 as a possible D gene (5 bases). V lost 3 bases and J 4 bases, leaving 9 bases between the germline ends. This CDR3 contains 14 residues. Germline CDR1 PRHDT, CDR2 FYEKMQ (reference sequence). As DNA, the CDR3 is TGTGCCAGCAGCTTGGGGCAGGATAATGAAAAACTGTTTTTT. It translates to CASSLGQDNEKLFF.

The CDR3 DNA follows: TGCGCCAGCAGCGGCACAGGGGTAGGCAACACTGAAGCTTTCTTT. Amino acid sequence: CASSGTGVGNTEAFF. The chain couples TRBV5-1 to TRBJ1-1; 7 bases fit TRBD1. The CDR3 runs 15 residues. The junction had 8 bases not matched to a gene; V was cut back by 4 bases and J by 2 bases. Germline V gene data show CDR1 as SGHRS and CDR2 as YFSETQ.

The rearrangement joins TRBV2 to TRBJ1-5; D is possibly TRBD1 (5 bases). Per germline, CDR1 SNHLY and CDR2 FYNNEI. This CDR3 comprises 14 residues. Trimming pared 6 bases from V and 0 bases from J, leaving 9 bases between. The CDR3 bases are TGTGCCAGCAGCGGGGGTATTAGCAATCAGCCCCAGCATTTT. Translation: CASSGGISNQPQHF.

J is TRBJ2-7 and V is TRBV28, with TRBD2 matching over 12 bases. The J segment lost 1 base and the V segment lost 6 bases, leaving 4 bases of the junction unmatched. CDR1 is MDHEN and CDR2 is SYDVKM in the germline V gene. The length of the CDR3 is 15 residues. The CDR3 reads CASRPTSGGSYEQYF. CDR3 nucleotide sequence: TGTGCCAGCAGACCGACTAGCGGGGGATCCTACGAGCAGTACTTC.

This chain connects TRBV4-3 to TRBJ1-3; 7 nucleotides match TRBD1. Trimming cost V 3 bases and J 2 bases; bases outside gene matches: 4. Germline CDR1 reads LGHNA; CDR2 reads YSLEER. This CDR3 contains 15 residues. The CDR3 DNA is TGCGCCAGCAGCCAGGCTACAGGGGCTGGAAACACCATATATTTT. Translated: CASSQATGAGNTIYF.

CDR3: CASSLGTDGNIQYF. Here the CDR3 DNA reads TGTGCCAGCAGCTTGGGGACAGACGGGAACATTCAGTACTTC. The rearrangement joins TRBV11-3 to TRBJ2-4; 7 nucleotides line up with TRBD1. Trimming at V came to 3 bases and at J to 7 bases, leaving 6 bases not matched to a gene. The CDR3 runs 14 residues. Germline V gives CDR1 SGHNT, CDR2 YENEEA.

The chain carries TRBV7-2 and TRBJ2-3; 9 nucleotides line up with TRBD2. This CDR3 is built from 16 residues. Germline V lookup: CDR1 SGHTA, CDR2 FQGNSA. After removal of 7 bases from V and 6 bases from J, the junction contained 14 bases not matched to a gene. In DNA form, the CDR3 reads TGTGCCAGCATCATTAGCGGGGGCCCGTTCCCCGATACGCAGTATTTT. This sequence encodes CASIISGGPFPDTQYF.

The chain recombines TRBV5-4 with TRBJ2-2; the match to TRBD1 covers 8 bases. CDR3 size: 15 residues. CDR1 is SGHNT, CDR2 YYREEE, per germline (reference sequence). V was clipped by 4 bases and J by 3 bases; unmatched bases: 5. The CDR3, as DNA: TGTGCCAGCAGCCGGGGACAGGCTGACACCGGGGAGCTGTTTTTT. Its protein product is CASSRGQADTGELFF.

The CDR3 reads CASSQHPTEPGEQYF. The CDR3 DNA reads as TGCGCCAGCAGCCAACACCCTACAGAACCCGGCGAGCAGTACTTC. The J gene is TRBJ2-7, the V gene TRBV4-3; D is unresolved. Between the trimmed V and J ends, which lost 2 bases and 6 bases, there was a span of 17 bases. The germline V gene encodes CDR1 LGHNA and CDR2 YSLEER. The CDR3 sequence is 15 residues long.

Concerning this clone itself: Distinct nucleotide sequences in the sample also encode this CDR3. J is TRBJ2-1 and V is TRBV5-1, with TRBD2 as a possible D gene (5 bases). CDR3 length: 14 amino acids. The V and J ends lost 0 bases and 2 bases respectively, with 6 bases between them. CDR1 and CDR2 (germline): SGHRS, YFSETQ. CDR3 coding DNA: TGCGCCAGCAGCTTGGCCGGGGCCTACAATGAGCAGTTCTTC. This sequence encodes CASSLAGAYNEQFF.

This chain connects TRBV6-1 to TRBJ2-1, with TRBD2 identical over 10 bases. This CDR3 comprises 19 residues. Germline-derived CDR1 and CDR2 are MNHNS and SASEGT. Trimming took 2 bases from V and 0 from J; bases not matched to a gene: 10. The CDR3 region is CASSESSGGGFGSYNEQFF. CDR3 coding DNA: TGTGCCAGCAGTGAATCTAGCGGGGGTGGTTTTGGCTCCTACAATGAGCAGTTCTTC.

The V gene is TRBV6-2 or TRBV6-3, the J gene TRBJ1-2; D gene ambiguous. The CDR3 runs to 12 residues. V dropped 6 bases and J dropped 1 base, with 6 bases sitting between them. Germline lookup yields CDR1 MNHEY and CDR2 SVGEGT. The CDR3, as DNA: TGTGCCAGCAGCCCCTATAACTATGGCTACACCTTC. Protein product: CASSPYNYGYTF.

The gene calls are TRBV11-2 and TRBJ2-1; 10 bases are a match to TRBD2. This CDR3 region has 15 residues. The V and J ends lost 3 bases and 4 bases, in that order; junction bases with no gene match: 3. Germline V gene lookup returns CDR1 SGHAT and CDR2 FQNNGV. For the CDR3, the DNA is TGTGCCAGCAGCTTTCGAGCGGGGGGGTACAATGAGCAGTTCTTC. This sequence encodes CASSFRAGGYNEQFF.

This clone was counted once. This sequence joins TRBV19 and TRBJ1-3; the match to TRBD1 covers 7 bases. V lost 3 bases and J lost 2; bases outside the gene matches: 4. Germline V gene lookup returns CDR1 LNHDA and CDR2 SQIVND (reference sequence). This CDR3 has 15 residues. As DNA, the CDR3 is TGTGCCAGTAGTATTACAGGGGAAGCTGGAAACACCATATATTTT. It translates to CASSITGEAGNTIYF.

The chain couples TRBV5-1 to TRBJ1-4, with D possibly being TRBD1 (6 bases). V lost 4 bases, J lost 5 bases, and 15 bases lay in between. Germline loops: CDR1 SGHRS, CDR2 YFSETQ. The CDR3 sequence is 15 residues long. CDR3 residues: CASSPDRLGNEKLFF. CDR3 sequence (DNA): TGCGCCAGCAGCCCGGACAGACTGGGGAATGAAAAACTGTTTTTT.

The chain combines TRBV4-3 with TRBJ2-7; 8 bases line up with TRBD2. There are 16 residues in the CDR3. Looked up from germline, CDR1 is LGHNA and CDR2 is YSLEER. Unmatched junction bases numbered 10, after V lost 0 bases and J lost 6 bases. This CDR3 is CASSQDFSGGAVEQYF. The CDR3 bases are TGCGCCAGCAGCCAAGATTTTTCGGGGGGGGCCGTCGAGCAGTACTTC.

The gene calls are TRBV7-2 and TRBJ2-3; D unresolved. This CDR3 is built from 13 residues. In germline, CDR1 is SGHTA, CDR2 FQGNSA. V shed 7 bases and J shed 2 bases, with 10 bases lying between them. CDR3 nucleotides: TGTGCCAGCACCGTATACACCACAGATACGCAGTATTTT. Its protein product is CASTVYTTDTQYF.

The J gene is TRBJ2-1, the V gene TRBV5-6; either TRBD1 or TRBD2 may supply D (5 bases each). Germline V CDR1 and CDR2: SGHDT, YYEEEE. The CDR3 sequence is 14 residues long. The V end lost 3 bases, the J end lost 6 bases, and 13 bases lay between the germline ends. The CDR3 is CASSWGWRSNEQFF. As DNA, the CDR3 is TGTGCCAGCAGCTGGGGGTGGCGCAGCAATGAGCAGTTCTTC.

This sequence joins TRBV13 and TRBJ1-2; a weak D match, TRBD1 (6 bases). From germline, CDR1 is PRHDT and CDR2 FYEKMQ (reference sequence). The CDR3 has 16 amino acids. Between the trimmed V and J ends, which lost 5 bases and 5 bases, there was a span of 21 bases. Here the CDR3 reads CASSPERTAPGYGYTF. The CDR3 coding sequence is TGTGCCAGCAGCCCAGAGAGGACAGCCCCGGGGTATGGCTACACCTTC.

The V and J genes are TRBV10-3 and TRBJ1-6, with a possible D match to TRBD1 (5 bases). Between the trimmed V and J ends, which lost 6 bases and 8 bases, there was a span of 14 bases. CDR3 length: 14 amino acids. CDR1 is ENHRY and CDR2 is SYGVKD in the germline V gene. DNA of the CDR3: TGTGCCATCAGGGAGGGCCGGGGGGATTCACCCCTCCACTTT. This gives the protein CAIREGRGDSPLHF.

This chain joins TRBV25-1 and TRBJ1-6; 7 bases agree with TRBD1. Germline V gives CDR1 MGHDK, CDR2 SYGVNS. J was trimmed by 6 bases and V by 4 bases; bases with no gene match: 3. There are 14 residues in the CDR3. Written as DNA, the CDR3 is TGTGCCAGCAGTGGAGGGGGCAGTAATTCACCCCTCCACTTT. Encoded protein: CASSGGGSNSPLHF.

The chain uses TRBV7-2 and TRBJ2-3, with D tentatively TRBD1 (5 bases). Germline V gives CDR1 SGHTA, CDR2 FQGNSA. The CDR3 is 15 amino acids. Trimming shortened V by 1 base and J by 6 bases, and 14 bases separated the two germline ends. This CDR3 reads CASSLDGRGLDTQYF. The CDR3 nucleotides read TGTGCCAGCAGCTTAGATGGTAGGGGTCTCGATACGCAGTATTTT.

The chain carries TRBV10-2 and TRBJ2-7; the D is unclear. CDR3 size: 14 residues. Germline CDR1 is WSHSY and CDR2 is SAAADI. The V end was cut by 7 bases, the J end by 0 bases, with 13 bases between. The CDR3 coding sequence is TGCGCCAGCACGATGGACCTCCGCTCCTACGAGCAGTACTTC. As protein: CASTMDLRSYEQYF.